The 11 T cell receptor beta chains presented below share a single source sample, sequenced in a study of blood T cell repertoires in COVID-19. Some clones are missing from TCRdb's copy, which holds only in-frame ones; the method was immunoSEQ multiplex PCR. Of more than 250,000 clones in the sample, 70% to 90% are singletons; the top ten hold about 5.1%. Sequencing was done on a sample of peripheral blood. Source of these receptors: a man between 50 and 59 years old with active or convalescent COVID-19.

The rearrangement uses TRBV6-2 or TRBV6-3 and TRBJ2-7; maybe TRBD1 (6 bases). CDR3 length: 16 amino acids. Germline CDR1 and CDR2: MNHEY and SVGEGT. The V end lost 6 bases, the J end lost 4 bases, and 22 bases lay between the germline ends. Written as DNA, the CDR3 is TGTGCCAGCAGCCATCGTATACAGGGCAGAGGGTACGAGCAGTACTTC. It specifies CASSHRIQGRGYEQYF.

Comment on this clone: This sequence is one base from a far larger clone and is likely a read error. V is TRBV12-3 or TRBV12-4 and J is TRBJ1-1; D perhaps matches TRBD1 (5 bases). The CDR3 spans 13 residues. Trimming cost V 3 bases and J 1 base, with 6 bases left between them. The CDR3, as DNA: TGTGCCAGCAGTTTTCAGGGGAACACTGAAGCTTTCTTT. It codes for CASSFQGNTEAFF.

The J gene is TRBJ2-1, the V gene TRBV30; TRBD2 agrees at 9 bases. V dropped 4 bases and J dropped 4; count of bases not matched to a gene: 11. CDR1 is GTSNPN, CDR2 SVGIG, per germline (reference sequence). This CDR3 spans 16 amino acids. The CDR3 sequence: CAWKLGGLAGYNEQFF. The CDR3 DNA reads TGTGCCTGGAAGTTGGGTGGGCTAGCGGGATACAATGAGCAGTTCTTC.

V is TRBV5-1 and J is TRBJ1-1; maybe TRBD1 (6 bases). Germline CDR1 reads SGHRS; CDR2 reads YFSETQ. V dropped 3 bases and J dropped 6 bases, with 18 bases sitting between them. The CDR3 length is 15 residues. CDR3: CASSSGNRDDPEAFF. The CDR3 region has the DNA TGCGCCAGCAGCTCCGGAAACAGGGACGACCCTGAAGCTTTCTTT. Variable domain in full (rest from reference TRBV5-1 and TRBJ1-1): KAGVTQTPRYLIKTRGQQVTLSCSPISGHRSVSWYQQTPGQGLQFLFEYFSETQRNKGNFPGRFSGRQFSNSRSEMNVSTLELGDSALYLCASSSGNRDDPEAFFGQGTRLTVV.

The CDR3 is CASSVRGSNEQFF. In DNA form, the CDR3 reads TGTGCCAGCAGCGTACGAGGCAGCAATGAGCAGTTCTTC. The V gene is TRBV9, the J gene TRBJ2-1; no clear D gene. The CDR3 is made up of 13 amino acids. CDR1 and CDR2 from the germline V gene are SGDLS and YYNGEE. The ends were cut back, 1 base at V and 6 bases at J, with 8 bases in the middle.

J is TRBJ2-7 and V is TRBV2, with 9 nucleotides matching TRBD1. Trimming cost V 4 bases and J 0 bases; bases outside gene matches: 4. CDR3 length: 15 amino acids. The germline gives CDR1 SNHLY, CDR2 FYNNEI. CDR3 protein: CASSAGQGYSYEQYF. DNA of the CDR3: TGTGCCAGCAGTGCGGGACAGGGATACTCCTACGAGCAGTACTTC.

The V call is TRBV11-2, the J call TRBJ2-3; a possible D gene is TRBD1 (6 bases). Germline assignment: CDR1 SGHAT and CDR2 FQNNGV. CDR3 length: 16 residues. V was trimmed by 3 bases and J by 1 base, leaving 14 bases between them. CDR3 bases: TGTGCCAGCAGCTTGACAGGAGCCTCCGGCACAGATACGCAGTATTTT. Translation gives CASSLTGASGTDTQYF.

The rearrangement uses TRBV30 and TRBJ2-7, with a weak D call TRBD2 (5 bases). Trimming removed 0 bases at V and 13 bases at J, with 13 bases between. The germline V gene has CDR1 GTSNPN and CDR2 SVGIG (reference sequence). CDR3 length: 11 amino acids. The chain's CDR3 is CAWSVSLAIYF. In DNA, the CDR3 is TGTGCCTGGAGTGTATCCCTAGCTATTTACTTC.

With respect to this clone: At the DNA level, this CDR3 is encoded by other sequences in the same sample as well. The chain recombines TRBV5-1 with TRBJ2-7; TRBD2 matches 8 bases. Germline V gives CDR1 SGHRS, CDR2 YFSETQ. This CDR3 region has 13 residues. With V trimmed by 4 bases and J by 3 bases, 3 bases remained unmatched. In DNA, the CDR3 is TGCGCCAGCAGCCCGGGGGGGAACTACGAGCAGTACTTC. It is translated as CASSPGGNYEQYF.

The rearrangement links TRBV7-9 to TRBJ2-6; D is undetermined. The CDR3 is 14 residues long. Trimming removed 2 bases from V and 4 bases from J, with 6 bases in between. Per germline, CDR1 SEHNR and CDR2 FQNEAQ (reference sequence). CDR3 sequence (DNA): TGTGCCAGCAGCTTAAAGCTGGGGGCCAACGTCCTGACTTTC. This codes for CASSLKLGANVLTF.

The chain is built from TRBV12-5 and TRBJ1-1, with a tentative D call TRBD1 (6 bases). The CDR3 has 13 amino acids. Germline V gene sequence: CDR1 LGHNT, CDR2 FRNRAP. Trimming removed 6 bases from V and 7 bases from J, with 15 bases in between. CDR3 bases: TGTGCTAGTGGCCGGACAGAATGGTTTGAAGCTTTCTTT. Encoded protein: CASGRTEWFEAFF.